This TCR beta chain was captured in a study of T cell repertoires in cytomegalovirus infection. Study summary: From public TCR beta signatures came an indication of both CMV infection and matching HLA type. Study-level results: Frequencies of public TCR beta families were cumulated, and this identified carriers of CMV plus the relevant HLA. The study found HLA-C-restricted CMV-specific TCR beta clonotypes dominating the ex vivo response.

Turning to this clonotype: The antigen is unknown.

TCRdb reprocessed the reads with MiXCR, giving one entry per CDR3 protein. In the table there are 650,000 to 900,000 distinct CDR3 sequences, approximately 32% of which are singletons. Sample: cultured CD8+ T cells from PBMCs, taken from culture after CMV antigen stimulation. The sequence was obtained from a human donor in good health (CMV status not recorded). Some clones in this sample may be carry-over from other donors' samples.

The CDR3 DNA is TGTGCCAGCCAGTTGTTAGCGGGGGGGCCCTCGGAGACCCAGTACTTC. It is translated as CASQLLAGGPSETQYF. The chain couples TRBV28 to TRBJ2-5; 11 nucleotides align to TRBD2. Germline V lookup: CDR1 MDHEN, CDR2 SYDVKM. The CDR3 spans 16 residues. With 8 bases clipped from V and 5 bases from J, the junction kept 13 bases outside the gene matches.